Included here is one T cell receptor beta chain sequence, with context. Its antigen is as yet unknown. This record belongs to a study of cytomegalovirus exposure and HLA in healthy donors. This PCR relied on a set of 60 Vbeta primers and 13 Jbeta primers. Generated by immunoSEQ multiplex PCR, the TCRdb table keeps only in-frame clones and is missing some. The data hold approximately 220,000 clones, with over 60% observed a single time. Study-wide results and caveats: Later, an analysis showed that TCR beta chains associated with HLA were more clonally expanded than others that were equally common. Rare sequences made up most TCRs, while some public TCRs were found in many donors. Relative to the approximately 670-donor mean, N-insertions were reportedly fewer in an Asian-associated ancestry cluster in a later analysis.

The material sequenced was PBMCs. The TCR was taken from a man in his late teens or twenties in good health and CMV-seronegative.

The CDR3 region is CASSLEDRAGTNYGYTF. The CDR3 coding sequence is TGTGCCAGCAGCTTAGAGGATCGGGCAGGGACTAACTATGGCTACACCTTC. The V gene is TRBV7-9, the J gene TRBJ1-2, with D possibly matching TRBD1 (5 bases). Germline V gives CDR1 SEHNR, CDR2 FQNEAQ (reference sequence). The germline V and J ends were trimmed by 1 base and 0 bases, with 15 bases remaining between them. The CDR3 extends over 17 amino acids.